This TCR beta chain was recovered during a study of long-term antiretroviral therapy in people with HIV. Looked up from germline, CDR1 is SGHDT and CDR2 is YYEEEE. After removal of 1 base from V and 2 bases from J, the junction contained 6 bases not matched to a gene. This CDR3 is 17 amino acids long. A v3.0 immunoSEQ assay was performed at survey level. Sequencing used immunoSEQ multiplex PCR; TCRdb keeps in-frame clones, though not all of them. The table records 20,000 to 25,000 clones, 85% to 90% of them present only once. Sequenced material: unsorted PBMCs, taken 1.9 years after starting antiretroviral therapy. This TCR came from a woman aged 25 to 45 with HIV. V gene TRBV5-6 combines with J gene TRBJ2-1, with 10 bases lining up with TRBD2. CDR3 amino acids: CASSLSAGGNTYNEQFF. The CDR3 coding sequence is TGTGCCAGCAGCTTGTCAGCGGGGGGGAACACCTACAATGAGCAGTTCTTC.